The rows below give T cell receptor beta chains drawn from one sample of a study of cytomegalovirus exposure and HLA in healthy donors. TCRdb's copy holds only in-frame clones and misses some; the assay was immunoSEQ multiplex PCR. Among 55,000 to 80,000 clones listed, about 77% were seen once. The material sequenced was PBMCs. The receptors derive from a man in his forties in good health and CMV-seronegative. The CDR3 runs from the conserved cysteine through the conserved F or W. The D gene is left open where the match is weak. Clone size is stated in some rows and not others, as once, few, many or a class when expanded.

d_gene,j_gene,abundance,v_gene,CDR3nt,CDR3aa
NA,TRBJ2-3,NA,TRBV2,TGTGCCAGCAGAGTCGATCAGGGAGATACGCAGTATTTT,CASRVDQGDTQYF
TRBD2,TRBJ2-3,NA,TRBV7-9,TGTTCCAGCAGCTCTGACAGGGGACTAGCGGGGGGGCTGAGAGATACGCAGTATTTT,CSSSSDRGLAGGLRDTQYF
TRBD1,TRBJ2-7,NA,TRBV18,TGTGCCAGCTCACCTGCGGGACAGGGTTTCAACGAGCAGTACTTC,CASSPAGQGFNEQYF
NA,TRBJ2-3,NA,TRBV4-1,TGCGCCAGCAGCCAAGATCCACTGAGCACAGATACGCAGTATTTT,CASSQDPLSTDTQYF
NA,TRBJ2-6,NA,TRBV6-4,TGTGCCAGCAGTGACCCGGGCTCTGGGGCCAACGTCCTGACTTTC,CASSDPGSGANVLTF
NA,TRBJ2-2,NA,TRBV11-2,TGTGCCAGCAGCTTAGGACTAGTGAACACCGGGGAGCTGTTTTTT,CASSLGLVNTGELFF
TRBD1,TRBJ2-1,NA,TRBV9,TGTGCCAGCAGCTACGGACAGGGGCCATCCAATGAGCAGTTCTTC,CASSYGQGPSNEQFF
NA,TRBJ1-1,NA,TRBV11-3,TGTGCCAGCAGCTTAGTAAAAAAGGTCGGCAGCGTTGCTTTCTTT,CASSLVKKVGSVAFF
NA,TRBJ2-3,NA,TRBV11-2,TGTGCCAGCAGCTTTACGGAGCGCACAGATACGCAGTATTTT,CASSFTERTDTQYF
TRBD2,TRBJ2-7,NA,TRBV14,TGTGCCAGCAGCCAGCTAGCGGACGAGCAGTACTTC,CASSQLADEQYF
NA,TRBJ2-7,few,TRBV6-6,TGTGCCAGCAGCGCGGAGTACGAGCAGTACTTC,CASSAEYEQYF
NA,TRBJ1-1,NA,TRBV9,TGTGCCAGCAGCGTAGGAGGGGGATCCACTGAAGCTTTCTTT,CASSVGGGSTEAFF
TRBD1,TRBJ2-2,NA,TRBV11-2,TGTGCCAGCAGCTCGAACAGGGGTGACACCGGGGAGCTGTTTTTT,CASSSNRGDTGELFF
TRBD1,TRBJ2-1,few,TRBV28,TGTGCCAGCAGTTACGGGACAGGGGCTTTCAAGGAGCAGTTCTTC,CASSYGTGAFKEQFF
TRBD2,TRBJ2-1,NA,TRBV10-1,TGCGCCAGCAGTGAGTCGGGGCTAGCGGGAGCCGGTGAGCAGTTCTTC,CASSESGLAGAGEQFF
TRBD1,TRBJ1-2,NA,TRBV2,TGTGCCAGCAGTGAAGGCCCCCAGACAGGGGGCTTTGGCTACACCTTC,CASSEGPQTGGFGYTF
TRBD1,TRBJ2-7,NA,TRBV11-2,TGTGCCAGCAGCAGGGGGGGACAGGGTGGTCACGAGCAGTACTTC,CASSRGGQGGHEQYF
NA,TRBJ1-3,few,TRBV10-3,TGTGCCACAGACCCCGGGAGCTCTGGAAACACCATATATTTT,CATDPGSSGNTIYF
TRBD1,TRBJ1-1,once,TRBV7-9,TGTGCCAGCAGCTGGGGACAGGGGAACACTGAAGCTTTCTTT,CASSWGQGNTEAFF
NA,TRBJ1-4,NA,TRBV2,TGTGCCAGCAGTTACAGTCTTCCTAATGAAAAACTGTTTTTT,CASSYSLPNEKLFF
TRBD2,TRBJ2-1,NA,TRBV4-2,TGTGCCAGCAGCCAAGCTCCGAGCGGGAGGTACTACAATGAGCAGTTCTTC,CASSQAPSGRYYNEQFF
NA,TRBJ2-2,NA,TRBV6-5,TGTGCCAGCACCTTGGAGCAAAACACCGGGGAGCTGTTTTTT,CASTLEQNTGELFF
NA,TRBJ2-7,once,TRBV9,TGTGCCAGCAGCGTAGATGGGGGCTGGGAGCAGTACTTC,CASSVDGGWEQYF
NA,TRBJ2-3,NA,TRBV10-3,TGTGCCATCAGTGAGTCGATATACTCTGCGGGAAGCACAGATACGCAGTATTTT,CAISESIYSAGSTDTQYF
NA,TRBJ2-7,NA,TRBV27,TGTGCCAGCAGCAAAGAGAACGCGGCATACGAGCAGTACTTC,CASSKENAAYEQYF
TRBD2,TRBJ2-1,many,TRBV29-1,TGCAGCGTTAGGGGACTAGCGGGGGCCATAAGCTCCTACAATGAGCAGTTCTTC,CSVRGLAGAISSYNEQFF
NA,TRBJ1-2,NA,TRBV5-4,TGTGCCAGCAGCTTGGTGGACAGTTATGGCTACACCTTC,CASSLVDSYGYTF
TRBD2,TRBJ2-1,NA,TRBV5-6,TGTGCCAGCAGCTTTCGCACTAGCGGGAGGGTCAATGAGCAGTTCTTC,CASSFRTSGRVNEQFF
NA,TRBJ2-7,NA,TRBV27,TGTGCCAGCAGTTCCGCCCTGCTTTTCTCAGGGGTTACGGAGCAGTACTTC,CASSSALLFSGVTEQYF
NA,TRBJ2-4,few,TRBV7-9,TGTGCCAGCAGCTTAGTGGGGGGGCCCGAGTACTTC,CASSLVGGPEYF
NA,TRBJ1-3,NA,TRBV15,TGTGCCACCAGCAGGAGGGTACAGGGACCATCTGGAAACACCATATATTTT,CATSRRVQGPSGNTIYF
NA,TRBJ1-4,NA,TRBV9,TGTGCCAGCAGCGTAGGCCAGGGCACTAATGAAAAACTGTTTTTT,CASSVGQGTNEKLFF
TRBD2,TRBJ2-1,NA,TRBV11-2,TGTGCCAGCAGCTTAGTAGCGGGAGTAGTCAATGAGCAGTTCTTC,CASSLVAGVVNEQFF
NA,TRBJ2-7,NA,TRBV28,TGTGCCAGCAGAGGAGGGACAGAGATGTACTACGAGCAGTACTTC,CASRGGTEMYYEQYF
NA,TRBJ2-3,NA,TRBV7-2,TGTGCCAGTTCCCAAAGCACAGATACGCAGTATTTT,CASSQSTDTQYF
TRBD1,TRBJ1-5,NA,TRBV7-2,TGTGCCAGCAGCTCCACAGGGGGCAATCAGCCCCAGCATTTT,CASSSTGGNQPQHF
TRBD1,TRBJ1-5,NA,TRBV4-1,TGCGCCAGCAGCCATGGGGACAGCCAAGGTTTTAGCAATCAGCCCCAGCATTTT,CASSHGDSQGFSNQPQHF
NA,TRBJ1-2,NA,TRBV6-5,TGTGCCAGCAGTTCTCCCGGTGGCAGGCAAAAGGGCTACACCTTC,CASSSPGGRQKGYTF
TRBD1,TRBJ2-3,NA,TRBV5-4,TGTGCCAGCAGCTTCCGACAGGGGGCAGGCACAGATACGCAGTATTTT,CASSFRQGAGTDTQYF
TRBD2,TRBJ2-3,NA,TRBV7-2,TGTGCCAGCAGCCTTTTGGGACTAGCGGTTACAGATACGCAGTATTTT,CASSLLGLAVTDTQYF
NA,TRBJ2-4,NA,TRBV15,TGTGCCACCAGCAGAGATTCAGGGGCGAAAAACATTCAGTACTTC,CATSRDSGAKNIQYF
TRBD1,TRBJ1-1,NA,TRBV7-9,TGTGCCAGCAGCATGGACAGGGGAGGATCTGAAGCTTTCTTT,CASSMDRGGSEAFF
NA,TRBJ2-3,NA,TRBV6-5,TGTGCCAGCAGCCCCTGGGCGGGGCAGGGAGATACGCAGTATTTT,CASSPWAGQGDTQYF
TRBD1,TRBJ1-2,NA,TRBV6-4,TGTGCCAGCAGTGCTGGACAGGGGGCTTTGGGGTTCTATGGCTACACCTTC,CASSAGQGALGFYGYTF
TRBD2,TRBJ2-1,NA,TRBV5-6,TGTGCCAGCAGCTTGGGACTAGCGGCTAATGAGCAGTTCTTC,CASSLGLAANEQFF
TRBD1,TRBJ1-6,once,TRBV5-4,TGTGCCAGCACCAGGGGGACGGGGACACCCCTCCACTTT,CASTRGTGTPLHF
TRBD1,TRBJ1-1,NA,TRBV5-1,TGCGCCAGCAGCTTAGGGGGCCCGAACACTGAAGCTTTCTTT,CASSLGGPNTEAFF
TRBD1,TRBJ2-7,NA,TRBV15,TGTGCCACCAGCAGAGGTGGGACAGGATCGACCTTCCAGGAGCAGTACTTC,CATSRGGTGSTFQEQYF
NA,TRBJ1-3,NA,TRBV15,TGTGCCACCAGCAGAGATAAAGCCCCTGGAAACACCATATATTTT,CATSRDKAPGNTIYF
NA,TRBJ2-3,once,TRBV5-1,TGCGCCAGCCGAGCGGCACCGAGCACAGATACGCAGTATTTT,CASRAAPSTDTQYF
TRBD1,TRBJ2-7,NA,TRBV6-1,TGTGCCAGCAGTGAACCGAGACAGGGAATGCGATACGAGCAGTACTTC,CASSEPRQGMRYEQYF
NA,TRBJ2-7,NA,TRBV6-1,TGTGCCAGCAGTGGCAACGGCTACGAGCAGTACTTC,CASSGNGYEQYF